These 28 T cell receptor beta chains originate from one sample sequenced in a study of shared clonotypes between healthy human individuals. Some clones are missing from TCRdb's copy, which holds only in-frame ones; the method was immunoSEQ multiplex PCR. The data hold 2,500,000 or so clones, with 80% to 95% observed a single time. The sample taken for sequencing was naive CD4+ T cells from PBMCs. Described subset: CD45RA+ positively selected. Every receptor here comes from a young man in good health. Some clones in this sample may be carry-over from other donors' samples.

To note about this clone: This sample also contains other DNA sequences that code for the same CDR3. The gene calls are TRBV11-3 and TRBJ2-1; D unclear. The CDR3 runs to 13 residues. V was shortened by 0 bases and J by 1 base, with 1 base between the two germline ends. Looked up from germline, CDR1 is SGHNT and CDR2 is YENEEA. CDR3 residues: CASSLDSYNEQFF. CDR3 bases: TGTGCCAGCAGCTTAGATTCCTACAATGAGCAGTTCTTC.

The chain has TRBV14 and TRBJ2-2, with D hard to call. This CDR3 contains 16 residues. Looked up from germline, CDR1 is SGHDN and CDR2 is FVKESK. The V end was cut by 1 base, the J end by 0 bases, with 9 bases between. Here the CDR3 reads CASSQAIGTNTGELFF. The CDR3 nucleotides are TGTGCCAGCAGCCAAGCTATCGGAACGAACACCGGGGAGCTGTTTTTT.

This chain connects TRBV7-2 to TRBJ2-7; possibly TRBD2 for D (6 bases). This CDR3 has 16 residues. Trimming took off 5 bases at V and 1 base at J, with 18 bases between the two ends. CDR1 is SGHTA, CDR2 FQGNSA, per germline. DNA of the CDR3: TGTGCCAGCAGCCTCTCCGCGGGGAGGCCGTCCTACGAGCAGTACTTC. This encodes CASSLSAGRPSYEQYF.

The rearrangement links TRBV5-5 to TRBJ2-1, with D perhaps given as TRBD1 or TRBD2 (6 bases each). This CDR3 is 13 amino acids long. The V gene's germline CDR1 is SGHKS and CDR2 YYEKEE (reference sequence). V lost 3 bases and J 7 bases, leaving 11 bases between the germline ends. CDR3 in DNA: TGTGCCAGCAGCTCAGGGGCGGGGAATGAGCAGTTCTTC. Its protein product is CASSSGAGNEQFF.

The V call is TRBV29-1, the J call TRBJ2-2; D not certain. CDR1 is SQVTM and CDR2 is ANQGSEA in the germline V gene. V lost 5 bases, J lost 3 bases, and 7 bases lay in between. This CDR3 comprises 12 residues. The CDR3 here is CSVQLYTGELFF. In nucleotides, the CDR3 is TGCAGCGTTCAGCTTTACACCGGGGAGCTGTTTTTT.

The rearrangement links TRBV5-1 to TRBJ2-2, with TRBD1 matching over 10 bases. Germline V lookup: CDR1 SGHRS, CDR2 YFSETQ. The CDR3 consists of 15 residues. V shed 3 bases and J 5 bases; nucleotides not matched to a gene: 4. Here the CDR3 DNA reads TGCGCCAGCAGCTCGGGACAGGGGATTACCGGGGAGCTGTTTTTT. Translation: CASSSGQGITGELFF.

This sequence joins TRBV27 and TRBJ2-1; TRBD1 is a possible D gene (5 bases). Germline V gives CDR1 MNHEY, CDR2 SMNVEV (reference sequence). CDR3 length: 16 residues. Trimming left V 5 bases short and J 3 bases short, with 17 bases between. The CDR3 bases are TGTGCCAGCAGTCCCGCCCGCAGGGCCGGCTACAATGAGCAGTTCTTC. As protein: CASSPARRAGYNEQFF.

The CDR3 DNA sequence: TGTGCCAGCACCGGGGGGCACAATCAGCCCCAGCATTTT. Translated: CASTGGHNQPQHF. The chain is built from TRBV27 and TRBJ1-5; TRBD1 might be the D (6 bases). The CDR3 has 13 amino acids. Germline V gene lookup returns CDR1 MNHEY and CDR2 SMNVEV (reference sequence). With 7 bases removed from V and 3 bases from J, the gap between germline ends came to 10 bases.

This clone was seen a single time. V gene TRBV11-3 combines with J gene TRBJ2-1; TRBD2 matches at 15 bases. V lost 4 bases and J lost 7; bases outside the gene matches: 11. This CDR3 contains 18 residues. CDR1 SGHNT and CDR2 YENEEA come from the germline V gene. As DNA, the CDR3 is TGTGCCAGCAGCTCCTGGCCGGGACTAGCGGGAGGTAGAAATGAGCAGTTCTTC. The encoded protein is CASSSWPGLAGGRNEQFF.

Points on this clone: Other DNA sequences in this sample translate to the same CDR3. The CDR3 DNA reads as TGCGCCAGCAGCCTCAGACAGGGAGTAACAGATACGCAGTATTTT. It encodes CASSLRQGVTDTQYF. The chain combines TRBV5-1 with TRBJ2-3, with TRBD1 matching over 7 bases. The CDR3 is 15 residues long. The V and J ends lost 4 bases and 3 bases, in that order; junction bases with no gene match: 8. Germline V gene data show CDR1 as SGHRS and CDR2 as YFSETQ.

This chain joins TRBV29-1 and TRBJ2-7; D is perhaps TRBD1 (6 bases). The V gene lost 1 base and the J gene lost 2 bases, with 12 bases spanning the gap. Germline V gives CDR1 SQVTM, CDR2 ANQGSEA. This CDR3 spans 14 amino acids. The CDR3 DNA is TGCAGCGTTGAAGGGGGGCCCCTTCCCTACGAGCAGTACTTC. Translating gives CSVEGGPLPYEQYF.

This sequence joins TRBV28 and TRBJ1-2, with D perhaps TRBD1 (6 bases). V was shortened by 7 bases and J by 4 bases, with 16 bases between the two germline ends. The CDR3 is made up of 14 amino acids. In germline, CDR1 is MDHEN, CDR2 SYDVKM. CDR3: CASTVPGHTYGYTF. The DNA for the CDR3 is TGTGCCAGCACTGTACCGGGACACACCTATGGCTACACCTTC.

The J gene is TRBJ2-2, the V gene TRBV5-1; D ambiguous. The germline CDR1 and CDR2 sequences are SGHRS and YFSETQ. V lost 4 bases and J lost 1, with 14 bases in between. The CDR3 spans 16 residues. The CDR3 loop reads CASSRLVSLNTGELFF. CDR3 DNA: TGCGCCAGCAGCCGTTTGGTGTCGTTGAACACCGGGGAGCTGTTTTTT.

This sequence joins TRBV18 and TRBJ1-5; D unresolved. Trimming cost V 3 bases and J 1 base, with 13 bases left between them. The CDR3 has 16 amino acids. Germline V lookup: CDR1 KGHSH, CDR2 LQKENI. For the CDR3, the DNA is TGTGCCAGCTCACCCCGGGGATTGCCCAGCAATCAGCCCCAGCATTTT. Protein: CASSPRGLPSNQPQHF. Together with reference TRBV18 and TRBJ1-5, the CDR3 gives the full variable domain: NAGVMQNPRHLVRRRGQEARLRCSPMKGHSHVYWYRQLPEEGLKFMVYLQKENIIDESGMPKERFSAEFPKEGPSILRIQQVVRGDSAAYFCASSPRGLPSNQPQHFGDGTRLSIL.

The genes are TRBV9 and TRBJ1-4; D remains unclear. CDR1 is SGDLS, CDR2 YYNGEE, per germline. The V and J ends lost 0 bases and 2 bases respectively, with 5 bases between them. The CDR3 length is 14 residues. CDR3 residues: CASSVATTNEKLFF. In DNA, the CDR3 is TGTGCCAGCAGCGTAGCCACTACTAATGAAAAACTGTTTTTT. The variable domain in full, with the rest retrieved from reference TRBV9 and TRBJ1-4, is DSGVTQTPKHLITATGQRVTLRCSPRSGDLSVYWYQQSLDQGLQFLIQYYNGEERAKGNILERFSAQQFPDLHSELNLSSLELGDSALYFCASSVATTNEKLFFGSGTQLSVL.

The chain links TRBV11-2 to TRBJ2-7; a possible D gene is TRBD2 (6 bases). The CDR3 runs 16 residues. The germline V and J ends were trimmed by 5 bases and 3 bases, with 20 bases remaining between them. The V gene's germline CDR1 is SGHAT and CDR2 FQNNGV. CDR3 in DNA: TGTGCCAGCAGCCTCCGCGGGCGGGATGGGTACTACGAGCAGTACTTC. Translation: CASSLRGRDGYYEQYF. Filled out from reference TRBV11-2 and TRBJ2-7, the complete variable domain reads EAGVAQSPRYKIIEKRQSVAFWCNPISGHATLYWYQQILGQGPKLLIQFQNNGVVDDSQLPKDRFSAERLKGVDSTLKIQPAKLEDSAVYLCASSLRGRDGYYEQYFGPGTRLTVT.

The V call is TRBV7-2, the J call TRBJ2-1; 9 bases are shared with TRBD1. This CDR3 region has 14 residues. Looked up from germline, CDR1 is SGHTA and CDR2 is FQGNSA. V shed 4 bases, J shed 9 bases, and the junction held 7 bases outside the gene matches. The DNA for the CDR3 is TGTGCCAGCAGCTACCCGGACAGGGGCACTGAGCAGTTCTTC. Translated, it gives CASSYPDRGTEQFF.

CDR3 coding DNA: TGTGCCAGCTCACCTAATTGGGGTTTGGACACTGAAGCTTTCTTT. It codes for CASSPNWGLDTEAFF. The chain employs TRBV18 and TRBJ1-1, with D uncertain. The length of the CDR3 is 15 residues. Trimming took off 3 bases at V and 3 bases at J, with 14 bases between the two ends. Germline assignment: CDR1 KGHSH and CDR2 LQKENI.

The CDR3 region is CASSAYLRRDGDYGYTF. DNA for the CDR3: TGTGCCAGCAGCGCATACCTACGCCGGGACGGCGACTATGGCTACACCTTC. The chain couples TRBV11-2 to TRBJ1-2; tentative D call: TRBD1 (5 bases). CDR1 is SGHAT and CDR2 is FQNNGV in the germline V gene. V dropped 5 bases and J dropped 3 bases, with 22 bases sitting between them. The CDR3 covers 17 residues.

On this clone: Germline is not matched at one junction end, which may reflect a read error. The V and J genes are TRBV7-9 and TRBJ1-4; 8 bases are shared with TRBD1. In germline, CDR1 is SEHNR, CDR2 FQNEAQ (reference sequence). The CDR3 is made up of 17 amino acids. The CDR3 region has the DNA TGTGCCAGCAGCAAAGCGGAAGTGGACAGGGTCAGGGAAAAATTCCTTTTT. This translates into CASSKAEVDRVREKFLF. Full variable domain (outside the CDR3, taken from reference TRBV7-9 and TRBJ1-4): DTGVSQNPRHKITKRGQNVTFRCDPISEHNRLYWYRQTLGQGPEFLTYFQNEAQLEKSRLLSDRFSAERPKGSFSTLEIQRTEQGDSAMYLCASSKAEVDRVREKFLFGSGTQLSVL.

The rearrangement links TRBV18 to TRBJ2-5; 8 bases line up with TRBD1. Germline CDR1 reads KGHSH; CDR2 reads LQKENI. V trimming: 3 bases; J trimming: 5 bases; junction bases outside the gene matches: 5. This CDR3 has 14 amino acids. As DNA, the CDR3 is TGTGCCAGCTCACCGACAGGGGCGCGGGAGACCCAGTACTTC. Translation: CASSPTGARETQYF. Supplemented by reference TRBV18 and TRBJ2-5, the full variable domain reads NAGVMQNPRHLVRRRGQEARLRCSPMKGHSHVYWYRQLPEEGLKFMVYLQKENIIDESGMPKERFSAEFPKEGPSILRIQQVVRGDSAAYFCASSPTGARETQYFGPGTRLLVL.

V gene TRBV5-4 combines with J gene TRBJ1-1; D uncertain. The V and J ends lost 3 bases and 0 bases respectively, with 15 bases between them. Per germline, CDR1 SGHNT and CDR2 YYREEE (reference sequence). This CDR3 has 16 residues. CDR3 loop: CASSWTEATMNTEAFF. The CDR3 DNA sequence: TGTGCCAGCAGCTGGACGGAGGCTACTATGAACACTGAAGCTTTCTTT.

The chain's CDR3 is CASSVEPGAGMNTEAFF. In DNA, the CDR3 is TGTGCCAGCAGCGTAGAACCAGGCGCGGGGATGAACACTGAAGCTTTCTTT. The J gene is TRBJ1-1, the V gene TRBV9; no firm D call. The ends were cut back, 0 bases at V and 0 bases at J, with 15 bases in the middle. There are 17 residues in the CDR3. CDR1 SGDLS and CDR2 YYNGEE come from the germline V gene.

The chain links TRBV6-5 to TRBJ2-2; D call uncertain. V lost 2 bases and J 2 bases, leaving 12 bases between the germline ends. This CDR3 is 16 amino acids long. Looked up from germline, CDR1 is MNHEY and CDR2 is SVGAGI. CDR3 in amino acids: CASSYRTALNTGELFF. DNA of the CDR3: TGTGCCAGCAGTTACCGAACAGCCCTTAACACCGGGGAGCTGTTTTTT.

The V call is TRBV2, the J call TRBJ1-2; D is possibly TRBD1 (6 bases). V was shortened by 7 bases and J by 3 bases, with 15 bases between the two germline ends. CDR3 length: 14 amino acids. Germline CDR1 SNHLY, CDR2 FYNNEI. This CDR3 is CASTKTGPDYGYTF. In DNA, the CDR3 is TGTGCCAGCACCAAAACAGGGCCCGACTATGGCTACACCTTC.

This rearrangement joins TRBV6-1 to TRBJ2-2, with 7 nucleotides matching TRBD1. CDR1 MNHNS and CDR2 SASEGT come from the germline V gene. This CDR3 is 14 amino acids long. V trimming: 7 bases; J trimming: 3 bases; junction bases outside the gene matches: 5. The CDR3 nucleotides are TGTGCCAGCATTAGGGGACAGTACACCGGGGAGCTGTTTTTT. Translating gives CASIRGQYTGELFF.

The chain has TRBV29-1 and TRBJ2-3; D gene unclear. Germline V gene lookup returns CDR1 SQVTM and CDR2 ANQGSEA. Trimming cost V 4 bases and J 2 bases, with 10 bases left between them. This CDR3 spans 13 amino acids. For the CDR3, the DNA is TGCAGCGTTGTCCGGCCGACCACAGATACGCAGTATTTT. This codes for CSVVRPTTDTQYF.

The chain has TRBV28 and TRBJ2-1; TRBD1 matches at 9 bases. The CDR3 runs to 15 residues. V gave up 10 bases and J gave up 6 bases; unmatched junction bases: 13. CDR1 is MDHEN, CDR2 SYDVKM, per germline. The CDR3 coding sequence is TGTGCCACAGGAGATGCGGACAGGGGACTCAATGAGCAGTTCTTC. Encoded protein: CATGDADRGLNEQFF. The full variable domain, its missing parts supplied by reference TRBV28 and TRBJ2-1, is DVKVTQSSRYLVKRTGEKVFLECVQDMDHENMFWYRQDPGLGLRLIYFSYDVKMKEKGDIPEGYSVSREKKERFSLILESASTNQTSMYLCATGDADRGLNEQFFGPGTRLTVL.